Each of the 10 T cell receptor beta chains below was sequenced from the same sample in a study of OX40 agonist ivuxolimab in advanced cancers. The assay was immunoSEQ multiplex PCR, and TCRdb's table has in-frame clones only and misses some. The table has about 40,000 clones, over 65% seen once. The specimen was CD4+ or CD8+ T cells sorted from blood, collected in a trial of the OX40 agonist ivuxolimab. The receptors were sampled from an adult with an advanced solid tumor such as melanoma, head and neck, liver or kidney cancer.

This clone occurred once. The chain has TRBV4-2 and TRBJ2-1; 11 bases agree with TRBD2. This CDR3 comprises 17 residues. J was trimmed by 5 bases and V by 2 bases; bases with no gene match: 8. Germline CDR1 reads LGHNA; CDR2 reads YNFKEQ. The CDR3 coding sequence is TGTGCCAGCAGCCAACTTATTCTAGCGGGAGGCCACAATGAGCAGTTCTTC. Protein sequence: CASSQLILAGGHNEQFF.

The chain combines TRBV7-9 with TRBJ1-2; weak D call: TRBD1 (5 bases). The CDR3 totals 15 residues. CDR1 and CDR2 from the germline V gene are SEHNR and FQNEAQ (reference sequence). Trimming stripped 5 bases from V and 3 bases from J, with 16 bases between. DNA for the CDR3: TGTGCCAGCAGCCCATCGAGGACAATTTACTATGGCTACACCTTC. Translation: CASSPSRTIYYGYTF. Together with reference TRBV7-9 and TRBJ1-2, the CDR3 gives the full variable domain: DTGVSQNPRHKITKRGQNVTFRCDPISEHNRLYWYRQTLGQGPEFLTYFQNEAQLEKSRLLSDRFSAERPKGSFSTLEIQRTEQGDSAMYLCASSPSRTIYYGYTFGSGTRLTVV.

The chain recombines TRBV30 with TRBJ2-3, with 8 bases lining up with TRBD2. The length of the CDR3 is 15 residues. Germline-derived CDR1 and CDR2 are GTSNPN and SVGIG (reference sequence). The junction had 7 bases not matched to a gene; V was cut back by 0 bases and J by 5 bases. The CDR3 loop reads CAWSVAGLVIDTQYF. DNA of the CDR3: TGTGCCTGGAGTGTCGCGGGACTAGTAATAGATACGCAGTATTTT.

This sequence joins TRBV19 and TRBJ2-5, with 10 bases fitting TRBD1. The CDR3 spans 15 residues. CDR1 is LNHDA, CDR2 SQIVND, per germline (reference sequence). The junction had 6 bases not matched to a gene; V was cut back by 6 bases and J by 2 bases. CDR3 residues: CASSRDRGLQETQYF. The CDR3 DNA follows: TGTGCCAGTAGCCGGGACAGGGGACTTCAAGAGACCCAGTACTTC.

The chain couples TRBV5-6 to TRBJ1-2, with D possibly TRBD1 on 6 matching bases. V lost 5 bases to trimming and J lost 4 bases, with 15 bases between them. CDR1 and CDR2 (germline): SGHDT, YYEEEE. The CDR3 spans 14 residues. In nucleotides, the CDR3 is TGTGCCAGCAGTGAACAGGGCCTTCTCTATGGCTACACCTTC. Translated, it gives CASSEQGLLYGYTF.

This sequence joins TRBV7-7 and TRBJ2-5; D remains ambiguous. The V end was cut by 1 base, the J end by 2 bases, with 5 bases between. The length of the CDR3 is 13 residues. The germline V gene encodes CDR1 SSHAT and CDR2 FNYEAQ (reference sequence). In DNA form, the CDR3 reads TGTGCCAGCAGCTTAGTACAGCAAGAGACCCAGTACTTC. It yields the protein CASSLVQQETQYF. Full variable domain (remainder filled in from reference TRBV7-7 and TRBJ2-5): GAGVSQSPRYKVTKRGQDVTLRCDPISSHATLYWYQQALGQGPEFLTYFNYEAQPDKSGLPSDRFSAERPEGSISTLTIQRTEQRDSAMYRCASSLVQQETQYFGPGTRLLVL.

The chain combines TRBV5-4 with TRBJ2-1, with 10 bases fitting TRBD2. CDR3 length: 15 residues. J lost 5 bases, V lost 4 bases, and 6 bases had no gene match. The germline CDR1 and CDR2 sequences are SGHNT and YYREEE (reference sequence). DNA of the CDR3: TGTGCCAGCAGCCCCGTAGCGGGGGGCGACAATGAGCAGTTCTTC. Its protein is CASSPVAGGDNEQFF. The full variable domain, in which reference TRBV5-4 and TRBJ2-1 provide the parts outside the CDR3, is ETGVTQSPTHLIKTRGQQVTLRCSSQSGHNTVSWYQQALGQGPQFIFQYYREEENGRGNFPPRFSGLQFPNYSSELNVNALELDDSALYLCASSPVAGGDNEQFFGPGTRLTVL.

V and J are TRBV5-6 and TRBJ2-2, with D perhaps being TRBD1 or TRBD2 (6 bases each). Germline V gene lookup returns CDR1 SGHDT and CDR2 YYEEEE. V was clipped by 4 bases and J by 5 bases, with 15 bases between them. CDR3 length: 15 amino acids. The CDR3 DNA is TGTGCCAGCAGCCCGACTAGTGGGACAACCGGGGAGCTGTTTTTT. Residues: CASSPTSGTTGELFF.

The chain employs TRBV6-4 and TRBJ2-4; D is unclear. The CDR3 length is 15 residues. V was pared by 7 bases and J by 0 bases, with 13 bases between. Germline V gene sequence: CDR1 MRHNA, CDR2 SNTAGT. Here the CDR3 reads CASTEGSLAKNIQYF. The CDR3 region has the DNA TGTGCCAGCACCGAAGGATCGCTAGCCAAAAACATTCAGTACTTC.

This clone was recorded only once. Other DNA sequences in the sample encode the same CDR3. The V call is TRBV7-9, the J call TRBJ1-5; TRBD1 matches at 8 bases. V lost 1 base, J lost 5 bases, and 4 bases stayed unmatched. This CDR3 is built from 15 residues. Germline CDR1 and CDR2: SEHNR and FQNEAQ (reference sequence). The CDR3 coding sequence is TGTGCCAGCAGCTTAGGCGGACAGGGTGATCAGCCCCAGCATTTT. It is translated as CASSLGGQGDQPQHF.